This T cell receptor beta chain is drawn from a study of CXCR3-negative and CXCR3-positive naive CD8 T cells (dated by TCRdb to about 2019). In the study overall: In total, some 140 million TRB reads were obtained, or roughly 1.5 +/- 0.3 million reads per library. Diversity and physicochemical repertoire analyses were performed on 11 donors pooled from two independent experiments. TRBV-TRBJ cluster analysis included naive subsets from a handful of donors and memory cells from 3 donors. The study at large found these results: Freshly isolated PBMCs were used for most assays because CXCR3 expression partially decreased after cryopreservation. Both naive subsets had comparably high repertoire diversity, while memory CD8+ T cells had much lower repertoire diversity. Because surface CD5, which has been linked to self-reactivity in mice, was comparable between naive subsets, TCR interaction strength was also inferred from TRB CDR3 physicochemical properties. Compared with CXCR3-negative naive cells, CXCR3-positive naive cells had TRB CDR3s with higher hydrophobicity (lower Kidera factor 4), lower energy, and higher strength and volume indices. TRBV-TRBJ usage was similar between naive CXCR3-negative and CXCR3-positive cells from the same donor, while memory cells showed distinct patterns.

TCRdb names NextSeq 550 as the instrument used. The Human TCR Profiling Kit (MiLaboratory) was used to prepare UMI-labeled 5' RACE TRB cDNA libraries. The full amount of extracted RNA was used for cDNA synthesis, and the full amount of resulting cDNA was used for PCR amplification. Libraries were prepared in parallel with an identical number of PCR cycles. The original pipeline was this. MIGEC and MiXCR extracted about 54,000 +/- 9,700 unique UMI-labeled TRB cDNA molecules per library, requiring at least two reads per UMI. An average of around 40,000 +/- 10,000 functional in-frame TRB CDR3 nucleotide clonotypes without stop codons was found per library. After downsampling to 5000 UMI-labeled TRB molecules per sample, diversity metrics, including normalized Shannon-Wiener and Chao1, were computed in VDJtools. VDJtools was used to calculate clonotype-size-weighted physicochemical properties of the central five CDR3 residues, namely interaction energy, strength, volume and Kidera factor 4. One entry per CDR3 protein sequence results from the TCRdb reprocessing of the reads, with DNA left out. TCRdb's processing, not the study's, gives the V and J calls here. The table for this sample records some 100,000 distinct CDR3 sequences. The top ten constitute around 0.35% of the sample.

Comments on this clonotype: It lacks a known antigen.

Each CD8+ T cell subset was flow-sorted in triplicate, and 300,000 cells per subset were placed directly into RLT lysis buffer. To exclude memory contaminants, naive CD8+ T cells were stringently defined as CD45RO-CCR7+CD27+CD95-. Using standard density gradient centrifugation, peripheral blood mononuclear cells were isolated from buffy coats. A FACSAria III was used to flow-sort naive CXCR3-negative and CXCR3-positive CD8+ T cells. Total RNA was extracted from sorted cells with an RNeasy Mini Kit. The source of this sequence is a human donor in good health. Some clones in this sample may be carry-over from other donors' samples. The sequenced material came from naive CXCR3+ CD8+ T cells from blood. According to the study, the label for this sample's cell subset or site signals: CD45RO-CCR7+CD27+CD95- naive CD8+ T cells expressing CXCR3 (TNR3+).

The CDR3 has the sequence CASSYTGLAGNEQFF. This receptor chain uses TRBV6-2 or TRBV6-3 and TRBJ2-1; the D gene TCRdb calls, TRBD2, cannot be checked with no DNA. Counted from cysteine to phenylalanine, this CDR3 has 15 amino acids. No DNA sequence was recorded. The CDR1 and CDR2 encoded by the germline V gene are MNHEY and SVGEGT.